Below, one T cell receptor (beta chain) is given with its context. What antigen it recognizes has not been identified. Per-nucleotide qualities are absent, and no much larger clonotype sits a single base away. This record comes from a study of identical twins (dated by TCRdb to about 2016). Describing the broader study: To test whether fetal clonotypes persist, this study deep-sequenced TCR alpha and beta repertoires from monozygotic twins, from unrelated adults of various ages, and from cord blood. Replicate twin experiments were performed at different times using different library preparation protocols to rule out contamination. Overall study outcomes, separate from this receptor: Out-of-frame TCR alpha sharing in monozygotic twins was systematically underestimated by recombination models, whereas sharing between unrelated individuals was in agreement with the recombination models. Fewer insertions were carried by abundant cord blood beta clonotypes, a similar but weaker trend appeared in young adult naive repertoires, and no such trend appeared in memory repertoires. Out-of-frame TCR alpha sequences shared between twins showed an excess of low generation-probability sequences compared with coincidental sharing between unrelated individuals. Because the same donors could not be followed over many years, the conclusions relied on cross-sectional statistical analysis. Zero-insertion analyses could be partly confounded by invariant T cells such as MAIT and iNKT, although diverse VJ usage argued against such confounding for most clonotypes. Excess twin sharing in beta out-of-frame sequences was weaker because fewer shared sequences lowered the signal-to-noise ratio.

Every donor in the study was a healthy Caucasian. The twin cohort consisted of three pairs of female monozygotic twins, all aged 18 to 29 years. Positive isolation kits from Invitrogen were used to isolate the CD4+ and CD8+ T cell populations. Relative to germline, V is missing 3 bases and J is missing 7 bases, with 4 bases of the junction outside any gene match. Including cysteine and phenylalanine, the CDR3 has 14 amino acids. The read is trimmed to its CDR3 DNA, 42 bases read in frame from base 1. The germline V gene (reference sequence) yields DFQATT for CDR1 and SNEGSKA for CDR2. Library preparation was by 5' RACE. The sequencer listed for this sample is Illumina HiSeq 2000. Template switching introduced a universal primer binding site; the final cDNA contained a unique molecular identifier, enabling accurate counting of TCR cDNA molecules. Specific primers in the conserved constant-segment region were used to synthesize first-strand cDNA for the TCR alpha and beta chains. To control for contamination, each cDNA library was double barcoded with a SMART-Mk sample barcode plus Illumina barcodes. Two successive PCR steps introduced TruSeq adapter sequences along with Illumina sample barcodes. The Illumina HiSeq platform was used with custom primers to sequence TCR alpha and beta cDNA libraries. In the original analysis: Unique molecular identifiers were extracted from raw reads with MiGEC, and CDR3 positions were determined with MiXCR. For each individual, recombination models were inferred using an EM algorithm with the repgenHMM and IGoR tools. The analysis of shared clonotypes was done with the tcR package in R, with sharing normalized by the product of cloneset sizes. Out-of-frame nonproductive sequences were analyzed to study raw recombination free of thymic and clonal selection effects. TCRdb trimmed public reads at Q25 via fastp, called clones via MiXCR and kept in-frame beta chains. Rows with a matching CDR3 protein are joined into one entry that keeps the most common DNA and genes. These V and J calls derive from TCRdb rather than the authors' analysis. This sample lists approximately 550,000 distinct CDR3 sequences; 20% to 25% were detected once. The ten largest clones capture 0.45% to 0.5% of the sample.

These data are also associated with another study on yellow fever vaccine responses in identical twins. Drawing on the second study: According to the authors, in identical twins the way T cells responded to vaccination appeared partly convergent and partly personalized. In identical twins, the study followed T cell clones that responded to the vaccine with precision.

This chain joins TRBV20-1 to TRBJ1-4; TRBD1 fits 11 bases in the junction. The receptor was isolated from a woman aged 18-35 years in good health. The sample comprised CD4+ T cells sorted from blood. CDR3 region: CSASPGTGGEKLFF. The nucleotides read TGCAGTGCTAGTCCCGGGACAGGGGGTGAAAAACTGTTTTTT.